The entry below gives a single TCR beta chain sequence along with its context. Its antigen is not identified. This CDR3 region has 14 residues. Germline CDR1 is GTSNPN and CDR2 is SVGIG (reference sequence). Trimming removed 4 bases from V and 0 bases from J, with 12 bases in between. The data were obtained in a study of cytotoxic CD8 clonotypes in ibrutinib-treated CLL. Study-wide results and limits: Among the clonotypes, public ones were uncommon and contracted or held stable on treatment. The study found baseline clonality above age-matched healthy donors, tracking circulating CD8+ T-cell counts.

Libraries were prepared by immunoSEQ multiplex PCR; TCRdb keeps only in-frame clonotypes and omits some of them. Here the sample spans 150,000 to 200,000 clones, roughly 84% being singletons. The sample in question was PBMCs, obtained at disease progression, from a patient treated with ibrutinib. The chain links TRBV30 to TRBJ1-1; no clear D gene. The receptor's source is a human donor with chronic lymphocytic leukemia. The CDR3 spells CAWTTGLLNTEAFF. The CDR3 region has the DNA TGTGCCTGGACAACGGGCCTTCTGAACACTGAAGCTTTCTTT.